The present entry profiles one T cell receptor (beta chain) with its context. Its antigen remains unidentified. No quality values exist for individual bases; no much larger clone is one base distant. The sample originates from a study of CD8+CD57+ T cells in acquired aplastic anemia (dated by TCRdb to 2016 to 2019). Regarding the research as a whole: On average, sorted CD4+ and CD8+ cells yielded approximately 3 ug of extracted DNA, with a range of roughly 0.18 to 30 ug. A CD8+CD57+ expansion meant a frequency higher than the mean frequency seen in healthy subjects. Study-wide conclusions, independent of this receptor: CD8+ Simpson's diversity did not differ significantly between patients and healthy controls (P=0.060). Around 31 CD8+ CDR3 sequences were shared between patients and controls but appeared highly expressed in patients and within their immunodominant clones.

V loses 2 bases, J loses 8 bases, and the germline ends lie 9 bases apart. The CDR3 numbers 12 residues from cysteine through phenylalanine. Only CDR3 DNA is held: 36 bases, read in frame from base 1. In the germline V gene (reference sequence), CDR1 corresponds to SEHNR and CDR2 to FQNEAQ. Expansion of CD8+CD57+ cells had been shown by flow cytometry in the patients chosen for sequencing. Every patient had severe acquired aplastic anemia, diagnosed using the International Study of Aplastic Anemia and Agranulocytosis and Camitta criteria. Patients had received no therapy at the time of blood sampling. In this study, sorted CD4+ and CD8+ T cells from the blood of healthy subjects and of severe aplastic anemia patients had their TCR repertoires deep-sequenced. In the USA, patient enrollment took place under clinicaltrials.gov protocols 00001620, 01623167, 00001397, 00071045, 00081523 and 00961064. Ficoll-Paque density gradient centrifugation was used to isolate peripheral blood mononuclear cells. Before DNA was extracted, CD4+ and CD8+ T cells were sorted using either FACS or magnetic beads.

Profiling of TCR beta VDJ combinations and CDR3 sequences used genomic DNA as the template. An Illumina HiSeq 2000 was used for TCR repertoire sequencing. The study's own analysis went as follows. Repertoires were assessed using TRBV/TRBJ rearrangement plots, CDR3 size and DJ length profiles, and Simpson's diversity index. The most abundant DNA sequence in the deep sequencing data was defined as the immunodominant clone. CDR3 amino acid sequences were checked for sharing between subjects and were compared against published repertoires and the VDJdb database. Starting from the raw public reads, TCRdb applied fastp trimming at Q25, assembled clones with MiXCR and retained in-frame beta chains. Here each entry gathers all rows of one CDR3 protein and keeps the most common genes and DNA. TCRdb's processing, not the authors' own work, is the source of the V and J calls. The sample has a few hundred thousand distinct CDR3 sequences on record, around 49% of them singletons. About 20% of the sample comes from the top ten.

This sequence uses TRBV7-9 and TRBJ1-2, with the identity of the D gene unclear. This TCR was sampled from a human donor with aplastic anemia. The specimen was sorted CD4+, CD8+, or CD8+CD57+ T cells (not recorded which) from PBMCs. The nucleotide sequence is TGTGCCAGCAGCTTACCGGCAGTCGGCTACACCTTC. Its protein reads: CASSLPAVGYTF.